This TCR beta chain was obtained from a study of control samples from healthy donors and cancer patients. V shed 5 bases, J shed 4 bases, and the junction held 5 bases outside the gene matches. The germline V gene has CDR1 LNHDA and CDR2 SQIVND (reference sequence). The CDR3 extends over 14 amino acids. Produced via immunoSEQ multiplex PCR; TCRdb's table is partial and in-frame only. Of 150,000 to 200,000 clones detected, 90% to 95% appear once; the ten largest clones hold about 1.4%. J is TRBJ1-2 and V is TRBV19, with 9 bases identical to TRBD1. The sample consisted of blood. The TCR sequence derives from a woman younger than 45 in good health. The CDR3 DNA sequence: TGTGCCAGTAGTTCACCGGACAGGGGCTATGGCTACACCTTC. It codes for CASSSPDRGYGYTF.